This T cell receptor (beta chain) appears in the sequencing data of a study of metastatic and nonmetastatic thyroid tumors. For the study at large: From malignant and benign thyroid patients, repertoires in blood and in tumor or nodule tissue were compared. Regarding the study as a whole: In blood and tumor, TCR beta diversity was reportedly significantly higher in malignant thyroid tumors than in benign nodules.

No patient received treatment before thyroid surgery. Points on this clone: The target antigen is unknown. Being one base from a much bigger clone, this may be a read error. The sample has other DNA sequences that encode this CDR3 too.

Authors' processing steps: It was from CDR3 differences across clinicopathological groups that a distant-metastasis classifier for papillary thyroid cancer was built. From the PCR reads, TCRdb re-called clones with MiXCR. What appears here as the V and J calls and clone size reflects TCRdb's work, not the paper's. The sample holds some 40,000 clones, about 13% seen once. V was trimmed by 2 bases and J by 5 bases, leaving 6 bases between them. The CDR3 runs to 12 residues. Germline CDR1 SEHNR, CDR2 FQNEAQ (reference sequence). The chain uses TRBV7-9 and TRBJ2-5; D is ambiguous. Material for sequencing was blood. The source of this sequence is a female donor with papillary thyroid cancer or a benign thyroid nodule (not recorded which). Some clones in this sample may be carry-over from other donors' samples. The CDR3, as DNA: TGTGCCAGCAGCTTACTGGGTGAGACCCAGTACTTC. Amino acid sequence: CASSLLGETQYF.